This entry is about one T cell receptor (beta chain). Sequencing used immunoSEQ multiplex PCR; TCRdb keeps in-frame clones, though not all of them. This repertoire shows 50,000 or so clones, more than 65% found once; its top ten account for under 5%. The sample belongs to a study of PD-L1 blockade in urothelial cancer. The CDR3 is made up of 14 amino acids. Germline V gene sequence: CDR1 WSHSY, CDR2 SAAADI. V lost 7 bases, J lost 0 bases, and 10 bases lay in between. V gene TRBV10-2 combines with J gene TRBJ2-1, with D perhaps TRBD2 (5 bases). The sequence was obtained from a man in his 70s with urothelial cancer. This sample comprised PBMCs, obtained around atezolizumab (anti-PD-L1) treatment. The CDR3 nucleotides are TGCGCCAGCATAGCGTCGAGCTCCTACAATGAGCAGTTCTTC. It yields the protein CASIASSSYNEQFF.